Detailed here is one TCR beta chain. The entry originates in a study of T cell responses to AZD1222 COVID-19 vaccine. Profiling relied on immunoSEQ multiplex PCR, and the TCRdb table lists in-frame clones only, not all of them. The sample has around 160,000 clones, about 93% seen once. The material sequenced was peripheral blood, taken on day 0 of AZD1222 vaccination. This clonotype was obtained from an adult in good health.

The CDR3 bases are TGTGCCAGCAGCTCCGGACAGGGGAAGGCCGGGGAGCTGTTTTTT. The encoded protein is CASSSGQGKAGELFF. The gene calls are TRBV7-6 and TRBJ2-2; 9 bases are shared with TRBD1. Per the germline V gene, CDR1 is SGHVS and CDR2 is FNYEAQ. The CDR3 is made up of 15 amino acids. The V gene end was trimmed by 4 bases and the J gene end by 6 bases; junction bases not matched to a gene: 6.